This TCR beta chain was sequenced for a study of blood T cell repertoires in COVID-19. Data came from immunoSEQ multiplex PCR; TCRdb stores just in-frame clones and leaves some out. Found here are tens of thousands of clones, 85% to 90% of them singletons; the top ten hold 2.5% to 3%. Germline V gives CDR1 LNHDA, CDR2 SQIVND (reference sequence). With 3 bases removed from V and 4 bases from J, the gap between germline ends came to 16 bases. The CDR3 sequence is 16 residues long. This receptor was taken from a middle-aged man with acute or convalescent COVID-19. The V gene is TRBV19, the J gene TRBJ1-5, with D tentatively TRBD1 (6 bases). Sequencing input: peripheral blood. Written as DNA, the CDR3 is TGTGCCAGTAGTATTGGGGCTGACAGGATGAATCAGCCCCAGCATTTT. Translated, it gives CASSIGADRMNQPQHF. Filled out from reference TRBV19 and TRBJ1-5, the complete variable domain reads DGGITQSPKYLFRKEGQNVTLSCEQNLNHDAMYWYRQDPGQGLRLIYYSQIVNDFQKGDIAEGYSVSREKKESFPLTVTSAQKNPTAFYLCASSIGADRMNQPQHFGDGTRLSIL.